These 11 T cell receptor beta chains originate from one sample sequenced in a study of vaccination and CD4 T cells after COVID-19. The Oncomine TCR Beta short-read assay was applied to DNA of cultured CD4+ T cells. Via MiXCR, TCRdb re-called the PCR reads, giving one row per CDR3 protein. The sample records about 11,000 distinct CDR3 sequences, around a third being singletons. The antigens for these receptors are not known. The treatment was: roughly 10-day PBMC culture with coronavirus spike peptide pools or control peptides (ViraFEST assay). Sequences were derived from CD4+ T cells from blood, cultured in vitro, sampled after SARS-CoV-2 vaccination. The receptor set was obtained from a human donor who had recovered from COVID-19.

The rearrangement uses TRBV10-3 and TRBJ2-7, with a weak D call TRBD1 (6 bases). The CDR3 loop spans 12 amino acids. Germline assignment: CDR1 ENHRY and CDR2 SYGVKD. The DNA of the CDR3 is TGTGCTCCCGCACAGGGCGAGGGCGAGCAGTACTTC. Its protein is CAPAQGEGEQYF.

This chain joins TRBV19 and TRBJ2-1; 9 bases map to TRBD1. Per the germline V gene, CDR1 is LNHDA and CDR2 is SQIVND (reference sequence). This CDR3 spans 16 amino acids. The J segment lost 8 bases and the V segment lost 6 bases, leaving 14 bases of the junction unmatched. The CDR3: CASSKTGTGMMDEQFF. CDR3 DNA sequence: TGTGCCAGTAGCAAAACCGGGACAGGGATGATGGATGAGCAGTTCTTC.

The chain employs TRBV20-1 and TRBJ2-1; no clear D. The V end was cut by 5 bases, the J end by 4 bases, with 15 bases between. From germline, CDR1 is DFQATT and CDR2 SNEGSKA (reference sequence). This CDR3 contains 14 residues. CDR3 residues: CSAEVMPRYNEQFF. In nucleotides, the CDR3 is TGCAGTGCTGAGGTCATGCCCCGATACAATGAGCAGTTCTTC.

This sequence joins TRBV18 and TRBJ2-7, with a possible D match to TRBD1 (6 bases). The CDR3 is 17 amino acids. V lost 0 bases to trimming and J lost 2 bases, with 17 bases between them. From germline, CDR1 is KGHSH and CDR2 LQKENI. The CDR3 protein is CASSPPAPGHDAYEQYF. As DNA, the CDR3 is TGTGCCAGCTCACCACCAGCGCCGGGACATGACGCCTACGAGCAGTACTTC.

This clonotype was detected only a few times. The rearrangement joins TRBV6-5 to TRBJ2-7, with D possibly matching TRBD2 (5 bases). The V end was cut by 4 bases, the J end by 1 base, with 14 bases between. The CDR3 runs to 15 residues. Germline V CDR1 and CDR2: MNHEY, SVGAGI. The CDR3 loop is CASSFTQTGSYEQYF. CDR3 DNA: TGTGCCAGCAGTTTTACACAAACGGGGTCCTACGAGCAGTACTTC.

The chain couples TRBV5-1 to TRBJ2-3; D unclear. Looked up from germline, CDR1 is SGHRS and CDR2 is YFSETQ. The V end was cut by 4 bases, the J end by 0 bases, with 9 bases between. This CDR3 has 14 amino acids. Here the CDR3 DNA reads TGCGCCAGCAGCGCTGATGGGAGCACAGATACGCAGTATTTT. Amino acid sequence: CASSADGSTDTQYF.

The V and J genes are TRBV6-5 and TRBJ2-7; perhaps D is TRBD1 or TRBD2 (5 bases each). Trimming took off 2 bases at V and 2 bases at J, with 10 bases between the two ends. This CDR3 has 14 residues. Germline loops: CDR1 MNHEY, CDR2 SVGAGI. CDR3 in amino acids: CASSYRDGPYEQYF. The CDR3 nucleotides are TGTGCCAGCAGTTACCGGGACGGGCCCTACGAGCAGTACTTC.

The chain joins TRBV28 to TRBJ2-7, with 10 bases lining up with TRBD2. The CDR3 runs to 15 residues. V was pared by 0 bases and J by 2 bases, with 1 base of the junction left unmatched. CDR1 is MDHEN, CDR2 SYDVKM, per germline. CDR3: CASSLWSGRAYEQYF. CDR3 DNA: TGTGCCAGCAGTTTATGGAGCGGGAGGGCCTACGAGCAGTACTTC.

This clonotype was recorded a few times. J is TRBJ1-5 and V is TRBV28; D is unresolved. The V gene lost 7 bases and the J gene lost 0 bases, with 13 bases spanning the gap. This CDR3 spans 15 amino acids. Germline CDR1 and CDR2: MDHEN and SYDVKM. CDR3 protein: CASTHSGLSNQPQHF. The CDR3 nucleotides are TGTGCCAGCACCCATTCGGGTCTTAGCAATCAGCCCCAGCATTTT.

The table lists this clonotype with a few counts. J is TRBJ1-2 and V is TRBV6-1, with 8 nucleotides matching TRBD1. In germline, CDR1 is MNHNS, CDR2 SASEGT. This CDR3 comprises 13 residues. With 5 bases clipped from V and 7 bases from J, the junction kept 6 bases outside the gene matches. The CDR3 DNA is TGTGCCAGCAGTACGGTCCAGGGGGCTGGCTACACCTTC. This encodes CASSTVQGAGYTF.

The rearrangement links TRBV19 to TRBJ2-2; TRBD1 aligns across 7 bases. The germline CDR1 and CDR2 sequences are LNHDA and SQIVND (reference sequence). The J segment lost 4 bases and the V segment lost 5 bases, leaving 13 bases of the junction unmatched. This CDR3 has 17 residues. The DNA of the CDR3 is TGTGCCAGTAGTCCACGGGGTGGGACAGTAGTCACCGGGGAGCTGTTTTTT. Its translation: CASSPRGGTVVTGELFF.